A selection of T cell receptor beta chains follows, all from one sample in a study of CD8 T cells in ankylosing spondylitis. Via MiXCR, TCRdb re-called the 5' RACE reads, giving one row per CDR3 protein. The data show around 440,000 distinct CDR3 sequences, with 17% seen just once and just over 1% held by the top ten. Sequences were obtained from blood, either unsorted or a sorted T cell fraction (not recorded which). These receptors came from a male donor with ankylosing spondylitis. CDR3s include the opening cysteine and the closing phenylalanine or tryptophan. A D gene is named only where the DNA matches it firmly. Clone size is shown for a subset of rows, as once, few, many or a class of expanded clone.

clone_size: few; v_call: TRBV28; j_call: TRBJ2-3; d_call: TRBD2; cdr3_aa: CASSASRSSGVYSTQYF; cdr3_nt: TGTGCCAGCAGTGCCTCCCGTTCAAGCGGGGTGTACAGCACGCAGTATTTT
clone_size: -; v_call: TRBV20-1; j_call: TRBJ2-2; d_call: TRBD2; cdr3_aa: CSARSVAGGNTGELFF; cdr3_nt: TGCAGTGCTAGATCCGTAGCGGGGGGTAACACCGGGGAGCTGTTTTTT
clone_size: -; v_call: TRBV11-2; j_call: TRBJ2-5; d_call: TRBD2; cdr3_aa: CASSSILAAQETQYF; cdr3_nt: TGTGCCAGCAGCTCGATTCTAGCGGCACAAGAGACCCAGTACTTC
clone_size: -; v_call: TRBV7-6; j_call: TRBJ1-2; d_call: -; cdr3_aa: CASRGGGMNGYTF; cdr3_nt: TGTGCCAGCAGGGGGGGGGGCATGAATGGCTACACCTTC
clone_size: -; v_call: TRBV5-1; j_call: TRBJ2-1; d_call: -; cdr3_aa: CASSFLGDTYNEQFF; cdr3_nt: TGCGCCAGCAGCTTTTTAGGGGACACCTACAATGAGCAGTTCTTC
clone_size: few; v_call: TRBV10-3; j_call: TRBJ2-1; d_call: TRBD1; cdr3_aa: CAISLYGTGGNNEQFF; cdr3_nt: TGTGCCATCAGTTTATATGGGACAGGGGGGAACAATGAGCAGTTCTTC
clone_size: few; v_call: TRBV9; j_call: TRBJ1-1; d_call: -; cdr3_aa: CASSVGPSPNTEAFF; cdr3_nt: TGTGCCAGCAGCGTAGGTCCGAGCCCAAACACTGAAGCTTTCTTT
clone_size: -; v_call: TRBV5-1; j_call: TRBJ1-1; d_call: -; cdr3_aa: CASSLGGADRNTEAFF; cdr3_nt: TGCGCCAGCAGCTTGGGGGGAGCAGACAGGAACACTGAAGCTTTCTTT
clone_size: -; v_call: TRBV6-5; j_call: TRBJ1-1; d_call: TRBD1; cdr3_aa: CASSYRDRGHYEAFF; cdr3_nt: TGTGCCAGCAGTTACAGGGACAGGGGCCACTATGAAGCTTTCTTT
clone_size: few; v_call: TRBV5-4; j_call: TRBJ2-5; d_call: -; cdr3_aa: CASSFDYQETQYF; cdr3_nt: TGTGCCAGCAGCTTTGATTACCAAGAGACCCAGTACTTC
clone_size: many; v_call: TRBV10-3; j_call: TRBJ2-7; d_call: -; cdr3_aa: CAISVVQGYEQYF; cdr3_nt: TGTGCCATCAGTGTGGTCCAGGGGTACGAGCAGTACTTC
clone_size: many; v_call: TRBV20-1; j_call: TRBJ1-5; d_call: -; cdr3_aa: CSAGPQPQHF; cdr3_nt: TGCAGTGCAGGCCCCCAGCCCCAGCATTTT
clone_size: -; v_call: TRBV14; j_call: TRBJ2-5; d_call: TRBD1; cdr3_aa: CASSQFRDRGETQYF; cdr3_nt: TGTGCCAGCAGCCAATTCCGGGACAGGGGAGAGACCCAGTACTTC
clone_size: -; v_call: TRBV3-1; j_call: TRBJ2-7; d_call: -; cdr3_aa: CASSPDLIRTDPPNEQYF; cdr3_nt: TGTGCCAGCAGCCCAGATCTAATCAGGACAGATCCTCCTAACGAGCAGTACTTC
clone_size: -; v_call: TRBV11-3; j_call: TRBJ2-2; d_call: TRBD2; cdr3_aa: CASSSSAGWNTGELFF; cdr3_nt: TGTGCCAGCAGCTCCTCAGCGGGATGGAACACCGGGGAGCTGTTTTTT
clone_size: many; v_call: TRBV24-1; j_call: TRBJ1-5; d_call: -; cdr3_aa: CATSDLRGGQPQHF; cdr3_nt: TGTGCCACCAGTGATTTGAGGGGCGGACAGCCCCAGCATTTT
clone_size: -; v_call: TRBV5-1; j_call: TRBJ2-5; d_call: TRBD1; cdr3_aa: CASSPRTGHSYRYF; cdr3_nt: TGCGCCAGCAGCCCACGGACAGGTCATAGCTATCGGTACTTC
clone_size: few; v_call: TRBV5-1; j_call: TRBJ2-5; d_call: -; cdr3_aa: CASTRTGSETQYF; cdr3_nt: TGCGCCAGCACCCGAACAGGGAGTGAGACCCAGTACTTC
clone_size: few; v_call: TRBV5-1; j_call: TRBJ1-1; d_call: TRBD1; cdr3_aa: CARRQGNTEAFF; cdr3_nt: TGCGCCAGGAGACAGGGAAACACTGAAGCTTTCTTT
clone_size: -; v_call: TRBV11-2; j_call: TRBJ2-5; d_call: TRBD2; cdr3_aa: CASSLGTRSGGQETQYF; cdr3_nt: TGTGCCAGCAGCTTAGGCACTCGTAGCGGGGGGCAAGAGACCCAGTACTTC
clone_size: few; v_call: TRBV4-1; j_call: TRBJ2-3; d_call: TRBD2; cdr3_aa: CASSHLLAGLGTDTQYF; cdr3_nt: TGCGCCAGCAGCCACCTTCTAGCGGGGCTGGGCACAGATACGCAGTATTTT
clone_size: few; v_call: TRBV3-1; j_call: TRBJ1-2; d_call: TRBD1; cdr3_aa: CASSRLTGANYGYTF; cdr3_nt: TGTGCCAGCAGCCGACTGACAGGGGCTAACTATGGCTACACCTTC
clone_size: many; v_call: TRBV5-1; j_call: TRBJ2-3; d_call: TRBD2; cdr3_aa: CASSAGTITDTQYF; cdr3_nt: TGCGCCAGCAGCGCCGGGACTATCACAGATACGCAGTATTTT